Listed here are 3 T cell receptor beta chains from one sample, sequenced in a study of blood T cell repertoires in COVID-19. Clones were sequenced by immunoSEQ multiplex PCR, and TCRdb holds only the in-frame ones, with some missing. The sample holds 150,000 or so clones, roughly 90% seen once. Sequencing was performed on PBMCs or T cells enriched from blood (not recorded which). Receptors were obtained from a woman between 40 and 55 years old who had been exposed to COVID-19.

The chain employs TRBV10-1 and TRBJ2-3; tentatively, D is TRBD1 (6 bases). Per germline, CDR1 WNHNN and CDR2 SYGVQD (reference sequence). The length of the CDR3 is 14 residues. V gave up 8 bases and J gave up 4 bases, with 16 bases separating them. CDR3 nucleotide sequence: TGCGCCAGCGGGAAAACAGGGATCGCAGATACGCAGTATTTT. The encoded protein is CASGKTGIADTQYF.

This clone was counted a few times. The chain links TRBV7-2 to TRBJ2-7; TRBD1 matches 8 bases. The CDR3 sequence is 16 residues long. The trim removed 5 bases at V and 0 bases at J, leaving 9 bases unmatched. Looked up from germline, CDR1 is SGHTA and CDR2 is FQGNSA. CDR3 DNA sequence: TGTGCCAGCAGCACGCGGACAGGGACCCTCTCCTACGAGCAGTACTTC. It encodes CASSTRTGTLSYEQYF.

J is TRBJ2-2 and V is TRBV19; a possible D gene is TRBD2 (6 bases). CDR3 length equals 15 residues. V was trimmed by 7 bases and J by 4 bases, leaving 16 bases between them. Germline-derived CDR1 and CDR2 are LNHDA and SQIVND (reference sequence). CDR3 DNA: TGTGCCAGTACTAGAGGACTATCCCCCACCGGGGAGCTGTTTTTT. Translating it yields CASTRGLSPTGELFF.